This T cell receptor (beta chain) stems from a study of OX40 agonist ivuxolimab in advanced cancers. Looking at the study overall: Patients assigned to dose escalation were diagnosed with hepatocellular carcinoma, melanoma, renal cell or head and neck cancer. Study-wide findings and caveats: Within 6 weeks, CD4+ and CD8+ blood T cells expanded clonally at 0.1 to 3.0 mg/kg.

Assay used: immunoSEQ multiplex PCR; TCRdb lists only in-frame clones, some missing. This sample has 40,000 to 50,000 clones; approximately 86% occur once, and the top ten carry 12%. Concerning this clone itself: Its antigen is not known.

The V end lost 3 bases, the J end lost 8 bases, and 8 bases lay between the germline ends. CDR3 size: 11 residues. From germline, CDR1 is SGDLS and CDR2 YYNGEE. Autoimmune disease history or systemic immunosuppression led to patients being barred. The sequence came from an adult with an advanced solid tumor such as melanoma, head and neck, liver or kidney cancer. The starting material was CD4+ or CD8+ T cells sorted from blood, obtained in a trial of the OX40 agonist ivuxolimab. The gene calls are TRBV9 and TRBJ1-2; maybe TRBD1 (5 bases). In nucleotides, the CDR3 is TGTGCCAGCAGCGGGAGGGACGGCTACACCTTC. This translates into CASSGRDGYTF. The whole variable domain, remainder taken from reference TRBV9 and TRBJ1-2, is DSGVTQTPKHLITATGQRVTLRCSPRSGDLSVYWYQQSLDQGLQFLIQYYNGEERAKGNILERFSAQQFPDLHSELNLSSLELGDSALYFCASSGRDGYTFGSGTRLTVV.